This TCR beta chain was recovered during a study of T cell responses to AZD1222 COVID-19 vaccine. Turning to the study itself: Both about-4-week and about-12-week second-dose recipients were combined. Study-wide results and caveats: There were repertoire samples only from the period after the peak T cell response. Increased Spike-specific TCR breadth and depth were observed after two AZD1222 doses. CD4 TCRs linked to vaccination spanned spike, dominating at 160-218 and 743-854.

Details on this clone: Its target is unknown.

The germline V gene has CDR1 MNHEY and CDR2 SVGAGI. Trimming left V 6 bases short and J 5 bases short, with 10 bases between. This CDR3 contains 12 residues. Measured with immunoSEQ multiplex PCR; TCRdb has only the in-frame clones, and not every one. The table records 90,000 to 150,000 clones, around 89% of them present only once. Here the sequenced sample was peripheral blood, taken on day 0 of AZD1222 vaccination. The chain carries TRBV6-5 and TRBJ1-1; D gene unclear. This clonotype was obtained from an adult in good health. CDR3 nucleotide sequence: TGTGCCAGCAGCGGGGTGTGGACTGAAGCTTTCTTT. Protein sequence: CASSGVWTEAFF.